These 5 T cell receptor beta chains came from one sample sequenced in a study of T cell responses to AZD1222 COVID-19 vaccine. Clones were sequenced by immunoSEQ multiplex PCR, and TCRdb holds only the in-frame ones, with some missing. The data contain 52,000 or so clones, 75% to 90% of them singletons. This specimen consisted of peripheral blood, obtained on day 0 of MenACWY control vaccination. Receptors were obtained from an adult in good health.

The chain joins TRBV6-7 to TRBJ1-5; D possibly corresponds to TRBD1 (5 bases). TRBV6-7 is an ORF, and what it does is uncertain. The CDR3 is 15 residues long. V lost 0 bases and J lost 6, with 12 bases in between. The CDR3 bases are TGTGCCAGCAGTTACTCGAGTTCAGGGACTCAGCCCCAGCATTTT. Translating it yields CASSYSSSGTQPQHF.

CDR3 protein: CAISGWEVETEAFF. The DNA for the CDR3 is TGTGCCATCAGTGGCTGGGAGGTGGAGACTGAAGCTTTCTTT. The rearrangement uses TRBV10-3 and TRBJ1-1; D is undetermined. The V end lost 4 bases, the J end lost 5 bases, and 14 bases lay between the germline ends. The CDR3 has 14 residues. Germline V gives CDR1 ENHRY, CDR2 SYGVKD.

This clone was recorded a few times. The chain joins TRBV27 to TRBJ1-2, with 7 bases aligning to TRBD1. Per germline, CDR1 MNHEY and CDR2 SMNVEV (reference sequence). The V segment lost 2 bases and the J segment 2 bases; nucleotides outside the gene matches: 2. This CDR3 contains 14 residues. CDR3 region: CASSLQGGNYGYTF. In DNA, the CDR3 is TGTGCCAGCAGTTTACAGGGGGGGAACTATGGCTACACCTTC.

This chain joins TRBV6-5 and TRBJ2-5, with TRBD1 matching over 7 bases. Losses at the gene ends were 5 bases for V and 2 bases for J; bases not matched to a gene: 8. Germline V gives CDR1 MNHEY, CDR2 SVGAGI. The CDR3 runs to 15 residues. The CDR3 here is CASSRRDSGQETQYF. The CDR3 nucleotides read TGTGCCAGCAGTCGCCGGGACAGCGGTCAAGAGACCCAGTACTTC.

This chain connects TRBV5-1 to TRBJ1-2; D gene uncertain. The CDR3 runs 13 residues. Germline V gene data show CDR1 as SGHRS and CDR2 as YFSETQ. Trimming removed 0 bases from V and 2 bases from J, with 5 bases in between. CDR3 DNA: TGCGCCAGCAGCTTGGGGCAGAACTATGGCTACACCTTC. Its protein is CASSLGQNYGYTF. Full variable domain (rest looked up from reference TRBV5-1 and TRBJ1-2): KAGVTQTPRYLIKTRGQQVTLSCSPISGHRSVSWYQQTPGQGLQFLFEYFSETQRNKGNFPGRFSGRQFSNSRSEMNVSTLELGDSALYLCASSLGQNYGYTFGSGTRLTVV.